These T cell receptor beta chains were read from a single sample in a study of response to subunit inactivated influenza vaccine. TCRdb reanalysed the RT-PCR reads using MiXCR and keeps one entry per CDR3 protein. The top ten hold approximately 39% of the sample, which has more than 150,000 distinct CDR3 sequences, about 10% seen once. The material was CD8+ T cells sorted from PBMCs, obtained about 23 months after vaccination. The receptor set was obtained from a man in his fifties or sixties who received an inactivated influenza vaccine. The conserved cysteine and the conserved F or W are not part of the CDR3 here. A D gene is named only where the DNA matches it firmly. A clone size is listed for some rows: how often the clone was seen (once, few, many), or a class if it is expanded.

CDR3 protein: ASSPTGTVEDTQY; V gene: TRBV4-3; D gene: TRBD1; clone size: few; J gene: TRBJ2-3
CDR3 protein: AWSGDYNYEQY; V gene: TRBV30; D gene: TRBD2; clone size: .; J gene: TRBJ2-7
CDR3 protein: ASSTLPRDRAADTQY; V gene: TRBV5-1; D gene: TRBD1; clone size: few; J gene: TRBJ2-3
CDR3 protein: ASLGGGSWADTQY; V gene: TRBV11-2; D gene: TRBD2; clone size: few; J gene: TRBJ2-3
CDR3 protein: ASSVLAGASDTQY; V gene: TRBV27; D gene: TRBD2; clone size: few; J gene: TRBJ2-3
CDR3 protein: ASSWVSSGRNEQF; V gene: TRBV7-9; D gene: TRBD2; clone size: few; J gene: TRBJ2-1
CDR3 protein: SARDHLRGNQPQH; V gene: TRBV20-1; D gene: .; clone size: .; J gene: TRBJ1-5
CDR3 protein: ASSPAGDLYEQY; V gene: TRBV28; D gene: .; clone size: .; J gene: TRBJ2-7
CDR3 protein: ASREGAQDEQY; V gene: TRBV19; D gene: .; clone size: many; J gene: TRBJ2-7
CDR3 protein: ASSLGNNEQF; V gene: TRBV7-8; D gene: .; clone size: many; J gene: TRBJ2-1
CDR3 protein: ASSQVGSYTDTQY; V gene: TRBV4-3; D gene: .; clone size: few; J gene: TRBJ2-3
CDR3 protein: ASSLLEGKGVYNEQF; V gene: TRBV5-1; D gene: .; clone size: many; J gene: TRBJ2-1
CDR3 protein: ASSLAPNQGNNSPLH; V gene: TRBV5-1; D gene: .; clone size: .; J gene: TRBJ1-6
CDR3 protein: ATSRARGGGELF; V gene: TRBV15; D gene: TRBD2; clone size: .; J gene: TRBJ2-2
CDR3 protein: AWSSGTGGPGNEQF; V gene: TRBV30; D gene: TRBD2; clone size: few; J gene: TRBJ2-1
CDR3 protein: ASSPWNNNEQF; V gene: TRBV27; D gene: .; clone size: .; J gene: TRBJ2-1
CDR3 protein: ASRGLAGAVGELF; V gene: TRBV4-2; D gene: TRBD2; clone size: many; J gene: TRBJ2-2
CDR3 protein: ASSVAAGPYNEQF; V gene: TRBV9; D gene: .; clone size: few; J gene: TRBJ2-1
CDR3 protein: ASSEWGAIAYEQY; V gene: TRBV10-2; D gene: .; clone size: .; J gene: TRBJ2-7
CDR3 protein: ASSRGPLTDTQY; V gene: TRBV19; D gene: .; clone size: few; J gene: TRBJ2-3
CDR3 protein: ASSYRVPLASGIEQY; V gene: TRBV6-2/TRBV6-3; D gene: TRBD2; clone size: few; J gene: TRBJ2-7
CDR3 protein: ASSLATVGNTEAF; V gene: TRBV7-9; D gene: .; clone size: .; J gene: TRBJ1-1
CDR3 protein: ASSSTDLSYNEQF; V gene: TRBV13; D gene: .; clone size: few; J gene: TRBJ2-1
CDR3 protein: ASRGLGLKNTGELF; V gene: TRBV6-2/TRBV6-3; D gene: TRBD2; clone size: .; J gene: TRBJ2-2
CDR3 protein: ATSDLLRDPTGISNQPQH; V gene: TRBV24-1; D gene: .; clone size: many; J gene: TRBJ1-5
CDR3 protein: ASSVGLNEETQY; V gene: TRBV5-6; D gene: .; clone size: .; J gene: TRBJ2-5
CDR3 protein: ASSQDLESTDTQY; V gene: TRBV4-3; D gene: .; clone size: .; J gene: TRBJ2-3
CDR3 protein: ASSYGGAYEQY; V gene: TRBV7-9; D gene: .; clone size: few; J gene: TRBJ2-7
CDR3 protein: ASKPKREDINEQY; V gene: TRBV28; D gene: TRBD2; clone size: .; J gene: TRBJ2-7
CDR3 protein: ASSLAPLPTPTNYGYT; V gene: TRBV12-3/TRBV12-4; D gene: .; clone size: .; J gene: TRBJ1-2
CDR3 protein: ASSVGSLNTEAF; V gene: TRBV9; D gene: .; clone size: few; J gene: TRBJ1-1
CDR3 protein: ASSQLNRAASADTQY; V gene: TRBV4-2; D gene: .; clone size: .; J gene: TRBJ2-3
CDR3 protein: ASSPRDSDTDEQF; V gene: TRBV7-2; D gene: TRBD1; clone size: many; J gene: TRBJ2-1
CDR3 protein: ASSLGVGELF; V gene: TRBV11-2; D gene: .; clone size: many; J gene: TRBJ2-2
CDR3 protein: ASTGGAGGPGNTIY; V gene: TRBV7-2; D gene: TRBD1; clone size: few; J gene: TRBJ1-3
CDR3 protein: ASSFPSSGITQETQY; V gene: TRBV12-3/TRBV12-4; D gene: .; clone size: many; J gene: TRBJ2-5
CDR3 protein: ASRGRETQY; V gene: TRBV12-3/TRBV12-4; D gene: .; clone size: few; J gene: TRBJ2-5
CDR3 protein: ASSSGPETQY; V gene: TRBV28; D gene: .; clone size: .; J gene: TRBJ2-5
CDR3 protein: ATSKSSKHQETQY; V gene: TRBV15; D gene: .; clone size: few; J gene: TRBJ2-5
CDR3 protein: ASSTSAGSNSPLH; V gene: TRBV7-9; D gene: .; clone size: few; J gene: TRBJ1-6
CDR3 protein: ASSYTVNEQF; V gene: TRBV6-2/TRBV6-3; D gene: .; clone size: .; J gene: TRBJ2-1
CDR3 protein: ASSTLVDEQF; V gene: TRBV25-1; D gene: .; clone size: .; J gene: TRBJ2-1
CDR3 protein: ASSFAGPPLTAGSYNEQF; V gene: TRBV18; D gene: TRBD2; clone size: .; J gene: TRBJ2-1
CDR3 protein: ASTREGDSYEQY; V gene: TRBV28; D gene: TRBD1; clone size: .; J gene: TRBJ2-7
CDR3 protein: ASSFFRDRSADTQY; V gene: TRBV6-2/TRBV6-3; D gene: TRBD1; clone size: few; J gene: TRBJ2-3
CDR3 protein: ASSFVAGIYYNEQF; V gene: TRBV12-3/TRBV12-4; D gene: TRBD2; clone size: .; J gene: TRBJ2-1
CDR3 protein: ASSQDHAGVESDTQY; V gene: TRBV4-3; D gene: TRBD2; clone size: many; J gene: TRBJ2-3
CDR3 protein: ASSLESWEQY; V gene: TRBV7-2; D gene: .; clone size: .; J gene: TRBJ2-7
CDR3 protein: ATSETGQGGNEQF; V gene: TRBV24-1; D gene: TRBD1; clone size: many; J gene: TRBJ2-1
CDR3 protein: ASSPKWTEDYEQY; V gene: TRBV6-1; D gene: .; clone size: few; J gene: TRBJ2-7
CDR3 protein: ASSLASRALGGNTEAF; V gene: TRBV5-1; D gene: .; clone size: .; J gene: TRBJ1-1
CDR3 protein: ATGIRGGSYNEQF; V gene: TRBV10-2; D gene: TRBD2; clone size: .; J gene: TRBJ2-1
CDR3 protein: ASSQEAWGKSYNEQF; V gene: TRBV4-3; D gene: .; clone size: many; J gene: TRBJ2-1